Listed here are 18 T cell receptor beta chains from one sample, sequenced in a study of T cell responses to AZD1222 COVID-19 vaccine. Sequencing used immunoSEQ multiplex PCR; TCRdb keeps in-frame clones, though not all of them. The table shows over 120,000 clones, with 90% to 95% occurring only once. The specimen comprised peripheral blood, sampled 28 days after the second AZD1222 dose. The receptors shown here come from an adult who received the AZD1222 COVID-19 vaccine.

The chain carries TRBV19 and TRBJ2-3; TRBD2 is a possible D gene (6 bases). The CDR3 covers 15 residues. The V and J ends lost 6 bases and 3 bases respectively, with 16 bases between them. Looked up from germline, CDR1 is LNHDA and CDR2 is SQIVND (reference sequence). The CDR3 region is CASSWGRGGTDTQYF. The CDR3 bases are TGTGCCAGTAGCTGGGGACGGGGAGGTACAGATACGCAGTATTTT. Together with reference TRBV19 and TRBJ2-3, the CDR3 gives the full variable domain: DGGITQSPKYLFRKEGQNVTLSCEQNLNHDAMYWYRQDPGQGLRLIYYSQIVNDFQKGDIAEGYSVSREKKESFPLTVTSAQKNPTAFYLCASSWGRGGTDTQYFGPGTRLTVL.

This rearrangement joins TRBV19 to TRBJ2-1; either TRBD1 or TRBD2 may supply D (6 bases each). The CDR3 is 15 amino acids. V shed 3 bases and J shed 4 bases, with 13 bases lying between them. Germline CDR1 and CDR2: LNHDA and SQIVND (reference sequence). CDR3 nucleotides: TGTGCCAGTAGTATCGGGGGACAATTTTACAATGAGCAGTTCTTC. Translated, it gives CASSIGGQFYNEQFF.

This clone came up a few times. This chain links TRBV6-5 with TRBJ1-5, with 7 bases that match TRBD1. After removal of 6 bases from V and 4 bases from J, the junction contained 6 bases not matched to a gene. CDR1 is MNHEY and CDR2 is SVGAGI in the germline V gene. The CDR3 contains 14 residues. Here the CDR3 DNA reads TGTGCCAGCAGCGGGGACAGTGAGAATCAGCCCCAGCATTTT. This codes for CASSGDSENQPQHF.

This sequence joins TRBV19 and TRBJ1-2, with D possibly matching TRBD1 (5 bases). CDR1 and CDR2 (germline): LNHDA, SQIVND (reference sequence). Trimming removed 6 bases from V and 3 bases from J, with 14 bases in between. The CDR3 has 14 residues. Written as DNA, the CDR3 is TGTGCCAGTAGAGACAGTCCAATTGACTATGGCTACACCTTC. This gives the protein CASRDSPIDYGYTF.

The chain links TRBV5-6 to TRBJ1-5, with D unclear. This CDR3 is built from 13 residues. V was cut by 0 bases and J by 4 bases, with 5 bases left in between. Germline values: CDR1 SGHDT, CDR2 YYEEEE. The CDR3 sequence is CASSLEANQPQHF. DNA for the CDR3: TGTGCCAGCAGCTTGGAAGCGAATCAGCCCCAGCATTTT.

The J gene is TRBJ1-5, the V gene TRBV7-9, with D unresolved. Per the germline V gene, CDR1 is SEHNR and CDR2 is FQNEAQ (reference sequence). V was cut by 2 bases and J by 1 base, with 6 bases left in between. This CDR3 comprises 14 residues. CDR3 DNA sequence: TGTGCCAGCAGCTTACACGGAAGCAATCAGCCCCAGCATTTT. It codes for CASSLHGSNQPQHF.

The V call is TRBV28, the J call TRBJ2-1; 8 bases line up with TRBD2. V lost 1 base and J lost 4; bases outside the gene matches: 9. Germline V gene sequence: CDR1 MDHEN, CDR2 SYDVKM. There are 17 residues in the CDR3. The CDR3, as DNA: TGTGCCAGCAGTTTATTGTTGGCTAGCGGGCAGTACAATGAGCAGTTCTTC. It translates to CASSLLLASGQYNEQFF. Complete variable domain (other parts from reference TRBV28 and TRBJ2-1): DVKVTQSSRYLVKRTGEKVFLECVQDMDHENMFWYRQDPGLGLRLIYFSYDVKMKEKGDIPEGYSVSREKKERFSLILESASTNQTSMYLCASSLLLASGQYNEQFFGPGTRLTVL.

The genes are TRBV2 and TRBJ1-5; D not certain. The CDR3 length is 11 residues. Trimming cost V 7 bases and J 4 bases, with 5 bases left between them. Germline V lookup: CDR1 SNHLY, CDR2 FYNNEI. The CDR3 DNA sequence: TGTGCCAGCACGCCTAATCAGCCCCAGCATTTT. Translated: CASTPNQPQHF.

This chain's CDR3 is CASSADAIAKNIQYF. CDR3 nucleotides: TGTGCCAGTAGTGCCGATGCCATAGCCAAAAACATTCAGTACTTC. The chain links TRBV19 to TRBJ2-4, with D uncertain. V lost 5 bases to trimming and J lost 0 bases, with 11 bases between them. The CDR3 totals 15 residues. CDR1 and CDR2 from the germline V gene are LNHDA and SQIVND (reference sequence).

This sequence joins TRBV18 and TRBJ2-7; D gene ambiguous. Germline V CDR1 and CDR2: KGHSH, LQKENI. The CDR3 totals 11 residues. V lost 2 bases, J lost 3 bases, and 2 bases lay in between. The CDR3, as DNA: TGTGCCAGCTCACCAGACTACGAGCAGTACTTC. Encoded protein: CASSPDYEQYF.

The chain employs TRBV15 and TRBJ2-6, with unresolved D. This CDR3 contains 15 residues. Germline lookup yields CDR1 LNHNV and CDR2 YYDKDF (reference sequence). V was clipped by 1 base and J by 0 bases, with 4 bases between them. CDR3 sequence: CATSRALSGANVLTF. As DNA, the CDR3 is TGTGCCACCAGCAGAGCCCTCTCTGGGGCCAACGTCCTGACTTTC.

This rearrangement joins TRBV5-1 to TRBJ1-3, with D perhaps TRBD1 (6 bases). This CDR3 region has 16 residues. V dropped 4 bases and J dropped 0 bases, with 14 bases sitting between them. Germline-derived CDR1 and CDR2 are SGHRS and YFSETQ. The CDR3 reads CASSPQGQTSGNTIYF. The CDR3 DNA is TGCGCCAGCAGCCCACAAGGACAGACCTCTGGAAACACCATATATTTT.

The chain has TRBV27 and TRBJ2-7; D is unresolved. The CDR3 has 12 residues. The V end was cut by 5 bases, the J end by 2 bases, with 7 bases between. In germline, CDR1 is MNHEY, CDR2 SMNVEV (reference sequence). Here the CDR3 reads CASSPTPYEQYF. DNA of the CDR3: TGTGCCAGCAGTCCCACACCCTACGAGCAGTACTTC.

The chain combines TRBV7-5 with TRBJ2-1. TRBV7-5 is a listed pseudogene. This CDR3 region has 11 residues. DNA of the CDR3: TGTGCCAGAAGCTTAGTAACTGAGCAGTTCTTC. Its protein product is CARSLVTEQFF.

This chain connects TRBV6-5 to TRBJ2-1; 7 bases agree with TRBD1. V was clipped by 6 bases and J by 8 bases; unmatched bases: 13. The CDR3 extends over 15 amino acids. Germline CDR1 MNHEY, CDR2 SVGAGI. The CDR3 nucleotides are TGTGCCAGCAGGCCCGGGACAGCCTTACTGGATGAGCAGTTCTTC. Protein: CASRPGTALLDEQFF.

The chain employs TRBV5-8 and TRBJ2-7; 7 bases are a match to TRBD1. With V trimmed by 5 bases and J by 5 bases, 7 bases remained unmatched. Germline values: CDR1 SGHTS, CDR2 YDEGEE. The CDR3 has 13 amino acids. The CDR3 loop is CASSPTGTNEQYF. DNA for the CDR3: TGTGCCAGCAGTCCGACAGGGACGAACGAGCAGTACTTC. Full variable domain (rest looked up from reference TRBV5-8 and TRBJ2-7): EAGVTQSPTHLIKTRGQQATLRCSPISGHTSVYWYQQALGLGLQFLLWYDEGEERNRGNFPPRFSGRQFPNYSSELNVNALELEDSALYLCASSPTGTNEQYFGPGTRLTVT.

This clone was detected a few times. This rearrangement joins TRBV5-4 to TRBJ2-2, with D perhaps TRBD2 (5 bases). This CDR3 spans 13 amino acids. Germline V gene data show CDR1 as SGHNT and CDR2 as YYREEE (reference sequence). The ends were cut back, 2 bases at V and 7 bases at J, with 9 bases in the middle. CDR3 sequence: CASSFVRDGELFF. The CDR3 bases are TGTGCCAGCAGCTTCGTGAGGGACGGGGAGCTGTTTTTT.

DNA for the CDR3: TGTGCCAGTAGTATAGTCTTCGGGGAGTTCGATCAGCCCCAGCATTTT. Translation: CASSIVFGEFDQPQHF. The V gene is TRBV19, the J gene TRBJ1-5, with unresolved D. The V end lost 1 base, the J end lost 5 bases, and 15 bases lay between the germline ends. The CDR3 sequence is 16 residues long. Germline-derived CDR1 and CDR2 are LNHDA and SQIVND (reference sequence).